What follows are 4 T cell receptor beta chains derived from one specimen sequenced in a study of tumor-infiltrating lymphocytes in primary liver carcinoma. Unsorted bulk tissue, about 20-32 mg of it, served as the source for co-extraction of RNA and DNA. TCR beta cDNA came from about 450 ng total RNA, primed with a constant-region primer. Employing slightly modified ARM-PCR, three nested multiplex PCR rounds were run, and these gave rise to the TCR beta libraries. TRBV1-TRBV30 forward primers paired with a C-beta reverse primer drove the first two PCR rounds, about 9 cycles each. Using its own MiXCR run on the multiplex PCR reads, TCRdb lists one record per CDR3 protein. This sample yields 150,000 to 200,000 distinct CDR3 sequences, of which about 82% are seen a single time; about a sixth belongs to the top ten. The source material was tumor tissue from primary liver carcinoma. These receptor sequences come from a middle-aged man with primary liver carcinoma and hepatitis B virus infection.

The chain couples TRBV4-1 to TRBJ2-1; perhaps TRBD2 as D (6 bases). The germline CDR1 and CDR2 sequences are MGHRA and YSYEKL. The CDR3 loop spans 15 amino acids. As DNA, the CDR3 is TGCGCAGGCAGCCAAGAGGAGGGCCTTCCTAATAGTCCGTTCTTC. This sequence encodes CAGSQEEGLPNSPFF.

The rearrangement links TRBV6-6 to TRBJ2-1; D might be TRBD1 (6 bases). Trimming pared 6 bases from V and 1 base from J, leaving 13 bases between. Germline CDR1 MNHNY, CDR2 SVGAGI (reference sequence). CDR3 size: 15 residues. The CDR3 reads CASREGQPSYNEQFF. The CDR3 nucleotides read TGTGCCAGCAGGGAAGGACAGCCTTCCTACAATGAGCAGTTCTTC.

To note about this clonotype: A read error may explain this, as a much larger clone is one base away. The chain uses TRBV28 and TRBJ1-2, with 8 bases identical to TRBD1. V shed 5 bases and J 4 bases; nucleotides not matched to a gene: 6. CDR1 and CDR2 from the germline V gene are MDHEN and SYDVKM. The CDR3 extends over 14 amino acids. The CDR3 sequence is CASSEPQGGYGYTF. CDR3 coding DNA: TGTGCCAGCAGTGAGCCACAGGGGGGCTATGGCTACACCTTC.

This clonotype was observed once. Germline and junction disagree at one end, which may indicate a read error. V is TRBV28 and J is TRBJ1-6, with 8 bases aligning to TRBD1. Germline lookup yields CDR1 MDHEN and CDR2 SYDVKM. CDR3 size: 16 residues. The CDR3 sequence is CASCLRDRGGNSPLHF. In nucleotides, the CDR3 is TGTGCCAGCTGTTTAAGAGACAGGGGAGGGAATTCACCCCTCCACTTT.